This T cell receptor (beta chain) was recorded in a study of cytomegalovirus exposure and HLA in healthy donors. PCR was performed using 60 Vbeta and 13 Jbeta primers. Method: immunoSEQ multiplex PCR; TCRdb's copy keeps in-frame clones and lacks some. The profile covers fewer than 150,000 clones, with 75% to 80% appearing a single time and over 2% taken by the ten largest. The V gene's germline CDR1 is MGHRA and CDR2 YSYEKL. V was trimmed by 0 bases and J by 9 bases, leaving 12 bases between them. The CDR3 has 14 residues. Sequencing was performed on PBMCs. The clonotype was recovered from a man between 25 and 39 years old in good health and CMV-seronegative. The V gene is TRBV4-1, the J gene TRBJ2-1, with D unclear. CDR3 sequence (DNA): TGCGCCAGCAGCCAAGATACAGTCCCCGGTGAGCAGTTCTTC. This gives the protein CASSQDTVPGEQFF.